This T cell receptor (beta chain) is drawn from a study of response to subunit inactivated influenza vaccine. General study points: Researchers suggested that each seasonal influenza vaccination recruits few new T cells.

The germline CDR1 and CDR2 sequences are DFQATT and SNEGSKA (reference sequence). The CDR3 is 12 residues long. V shed 7 bases and J shed 6 bases, with 14 bases lying between them. A word on this clonotype: Its antigen is unknown.

TCRdb re-called the RT-PCR reads through MiXCR, storing one row per CDR3 protein. The profile shows 400,000 to 650,000 distinct CDR3 sequences, under 8.5% of them singletons. This receptor was taken from a man aged 50 to 69 who received an inactivated influenza vaccine. The sample consisted of PBMCs from blood, taken less than 30 months after vaccination. The rearrangement uses TRBV20-1 and TRBJ2-3; tentatively, D is TRBD1 (5 bases). The CDR3 nucleotides are TGCAGTGGGCGAAAGGGGCTGGATACGCAGTATTTT. The encoded protein is CSGRKGLDTQYF.